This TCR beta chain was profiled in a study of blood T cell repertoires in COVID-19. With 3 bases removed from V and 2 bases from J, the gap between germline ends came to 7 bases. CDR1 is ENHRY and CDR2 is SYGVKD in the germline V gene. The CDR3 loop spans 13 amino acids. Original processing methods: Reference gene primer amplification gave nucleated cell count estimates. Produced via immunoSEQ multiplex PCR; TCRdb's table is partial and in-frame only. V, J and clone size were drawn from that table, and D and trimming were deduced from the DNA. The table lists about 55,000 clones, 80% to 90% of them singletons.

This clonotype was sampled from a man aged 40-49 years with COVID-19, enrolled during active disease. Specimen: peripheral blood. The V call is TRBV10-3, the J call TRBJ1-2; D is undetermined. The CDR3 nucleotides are TGTGCCATCAGTGAAAACAGAAACTATGGCTACACCTTC. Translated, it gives CAISENRNYGYTF.